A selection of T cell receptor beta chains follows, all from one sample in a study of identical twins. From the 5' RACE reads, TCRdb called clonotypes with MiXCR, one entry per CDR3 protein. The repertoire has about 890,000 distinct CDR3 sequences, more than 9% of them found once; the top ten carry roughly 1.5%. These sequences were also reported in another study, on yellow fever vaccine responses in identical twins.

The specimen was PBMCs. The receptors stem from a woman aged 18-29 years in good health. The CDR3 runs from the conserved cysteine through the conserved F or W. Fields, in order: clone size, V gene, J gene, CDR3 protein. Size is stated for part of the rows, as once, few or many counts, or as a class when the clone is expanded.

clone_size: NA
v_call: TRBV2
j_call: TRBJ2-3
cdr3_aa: CASSDGLDTQYF

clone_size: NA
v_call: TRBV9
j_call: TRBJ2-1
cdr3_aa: CASSVDQGSSYNEQFF

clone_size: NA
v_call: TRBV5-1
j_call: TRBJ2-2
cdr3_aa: CASIDGGPGLGLTGELFF

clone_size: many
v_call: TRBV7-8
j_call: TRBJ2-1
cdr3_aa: CASSAGPPSSYNEQFF

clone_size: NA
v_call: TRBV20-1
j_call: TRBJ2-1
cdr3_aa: CSARPNRGSYNEQFF

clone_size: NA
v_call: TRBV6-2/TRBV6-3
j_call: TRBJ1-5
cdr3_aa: CASSNTGVGGQPQHF

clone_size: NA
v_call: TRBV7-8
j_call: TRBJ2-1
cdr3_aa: CASSTRKQYNEQFF

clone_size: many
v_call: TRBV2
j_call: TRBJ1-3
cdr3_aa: CASSERLLTALSGNTIYF

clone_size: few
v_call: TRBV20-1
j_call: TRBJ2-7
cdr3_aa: CSASSGIAGVPEQYF

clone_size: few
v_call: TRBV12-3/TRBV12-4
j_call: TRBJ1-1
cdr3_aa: CASSGRRGQSTEAFF

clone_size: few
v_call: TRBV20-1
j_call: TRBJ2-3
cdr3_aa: CSASLAPDTQYF

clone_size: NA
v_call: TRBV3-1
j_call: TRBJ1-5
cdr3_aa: CASSQDLHGPPQHF

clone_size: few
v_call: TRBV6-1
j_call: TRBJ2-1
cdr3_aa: CASSVLAGVLDEQFF

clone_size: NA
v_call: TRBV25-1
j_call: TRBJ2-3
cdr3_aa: CASSGGTGPNF

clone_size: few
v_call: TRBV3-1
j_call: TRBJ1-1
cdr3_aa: CASSQDGGGFTEAFF

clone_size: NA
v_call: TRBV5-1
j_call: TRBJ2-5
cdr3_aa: CASSLGTGLTKTQYF

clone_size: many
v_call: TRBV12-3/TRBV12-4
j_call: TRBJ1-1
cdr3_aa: CASSGRGNTEAFF

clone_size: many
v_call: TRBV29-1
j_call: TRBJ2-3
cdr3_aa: CSVVGRLTDTQYF

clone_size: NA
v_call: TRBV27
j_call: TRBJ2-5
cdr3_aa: CAASFDSGKETQYF

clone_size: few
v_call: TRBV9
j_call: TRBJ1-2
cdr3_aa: CASSGPLIRDRYGYTF

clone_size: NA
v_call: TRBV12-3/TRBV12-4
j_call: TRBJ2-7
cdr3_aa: CASRSAGPLWEQYF

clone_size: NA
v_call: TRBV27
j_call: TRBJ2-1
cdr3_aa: CASSAGTHNEQFF

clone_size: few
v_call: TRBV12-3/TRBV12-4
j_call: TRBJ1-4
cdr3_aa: CASRRDSLNEKLFF

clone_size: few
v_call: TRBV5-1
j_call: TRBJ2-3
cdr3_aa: CASSLEQTPDTQYF

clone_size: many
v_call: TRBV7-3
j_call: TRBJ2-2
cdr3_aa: CASSLVVRTSGNTGELFF

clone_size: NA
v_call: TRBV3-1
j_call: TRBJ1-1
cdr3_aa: CASSQGAFGEAFF

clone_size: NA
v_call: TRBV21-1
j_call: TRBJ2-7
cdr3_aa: CASSKRTGGYEQYF

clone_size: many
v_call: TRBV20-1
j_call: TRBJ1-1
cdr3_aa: CSASQSRGTEAFF

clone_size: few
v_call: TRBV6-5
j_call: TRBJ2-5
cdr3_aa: CASSYSRGGEIF

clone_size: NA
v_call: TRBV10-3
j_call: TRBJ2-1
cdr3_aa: CAISVGVSLNNEQFF

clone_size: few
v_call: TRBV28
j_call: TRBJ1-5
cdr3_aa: CASRLPSPSNQPQHF

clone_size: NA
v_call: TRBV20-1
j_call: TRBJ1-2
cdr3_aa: CSAPRDANYGYTF

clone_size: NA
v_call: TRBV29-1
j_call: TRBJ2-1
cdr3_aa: CSVGGTSGNFEQFF

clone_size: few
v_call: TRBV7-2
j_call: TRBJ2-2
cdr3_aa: CASSLGPSSGQMLSTGELFF

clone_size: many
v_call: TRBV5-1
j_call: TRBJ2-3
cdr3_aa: CASSFWQSTDTQYF

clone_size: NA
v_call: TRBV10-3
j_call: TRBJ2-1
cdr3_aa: CAISESIAGNEQFF

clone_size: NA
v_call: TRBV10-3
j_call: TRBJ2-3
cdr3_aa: CAISAAGLAGGSTDTQYF

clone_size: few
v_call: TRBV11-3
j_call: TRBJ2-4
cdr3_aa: CASSYPKGAKNIQYF

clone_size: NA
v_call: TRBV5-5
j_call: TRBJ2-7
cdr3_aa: CASSFFTGTYEQYF

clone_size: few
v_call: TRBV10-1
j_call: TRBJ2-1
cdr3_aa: CASSDGTSYNEQFF

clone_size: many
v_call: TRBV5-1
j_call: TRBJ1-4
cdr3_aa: CASSLGGAHEKLFF

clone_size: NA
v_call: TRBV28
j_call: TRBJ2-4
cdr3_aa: CASSIRQGLKNIQYF

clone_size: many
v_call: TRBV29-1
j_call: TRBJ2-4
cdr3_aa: CSVEVGNIQYF

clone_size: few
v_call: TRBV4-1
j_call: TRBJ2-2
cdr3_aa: CASSLKKGEGTTGELFF